This is a list of T cell receptor beta chains from one sample in a study of T cell clusters in autoimmune cytopenias. TCRdb re-analyzed the multiplex PCR reads; it lists each CDR3 protein once, without DNA. The repertoire table contains 11,000 or so distinct CDR3 sequences. This same sample was also taken into another study, of T cell repertoires in aging, cancer and after chemotherapy.

The sequenced material came from peripheral blood. These receptors were collected from a human donor in good health. Both conserved end residues are part of each CDR3. Where a row states a size, it is once, few, many or the class of an expanded clone; other rows omit it.

V: TRBV6-2/TRBV6-3; size: .; J: TRBJ2-5; CDR3: CASRESGGAGETQYF
V: TRBV6-5; size: .; J: TRBJ2-5; CDR3: CASSYSTGWETQYF
V: TRBV6-5; size: .; J: TRBJ2-7; CDR3: CASSELAGHEQYF
V: TRBV6-1; size: .; J: TRBJ2-6; CDR3: CASSDLGQGAHTGANVLTF
V: TRBV30; size: .; J: TRBJ1-4; CDR3: CAWSVTDNEKLFF
V: TRBV2; size: .; J: TRBJ2-3; CDR3: CASSETSGGQTSTDTQYF
V: TRBV6-6; size: .; J: TRBJ2-7; CDR3: CASSSEWDTHYEQYF
V: TRBV29-1; size: medium-sized; J: TRBJ2-2; CDR3: CSVAGSNTGELFF
V: TRBV11-3; size: medium-sized; J: TRBJ2-1; CDR3: CASSLVQVTRREQFF
V: TRBV11-3; size: medium-sized; J: TRBJ2-3; CDR3: CASSPRGGDTQYF
V: TRBV5-6; size: medium-sized; J: TRBJ2-6; CDR3: CASSTTRGSGANVLTF